One and the same sample provided the 30 T cell receptor beta chains below, sequenced in a study of blood T cell repertoires in COVID-19. Profiled with immunoSEQ multiplex PCR; TCRdb holds only in-frame clones, not every one. Of some 62,000 clones in the sample, around 80% were seen once. Input material: peripheral blood. These receptor sequences come from a man aged 55 to 69 with COVID-19, enrolled during active disease.

This clone was seen more than once but under ten times. The CDR3: CSARQLEAQYF. The CDR3 nucleotides are TGCAGTGCTAGACAGTTGGAGGCCCAGTACTTC. The chain recombines TRBV20-1 with TRBJ2-5; D might be TRBD2 (5 bases). V was trimmed by 2 bases and J by 9 bases, leaving 10 bases between them. CDR3 size: 11 residues. Looked up from germline, CDR1 is DFQATT and CDR2 is SNEGSKA (reference sequence).

This clone was seen once. The rearrangement uses TRBV7-3 and TRBJ2-1; 10 bases line up with TRBD1. The germline V gene has CDR1 SGHTA and CDR2 FQGTGA. V lost 5 bases to trimming and J lost 7 bases; unmatched junction nucleotides: 8. The CDR3 covers 15 residues. The chain's CDR3 is CASSLRQGAPNEQFF. In DNA form, the CDR3 reads TGTGCCAGCAGCCTCCGACAGGGGGCTCCTAATGAGCAGTTCTTC.

This chain connects TRBV15 to TRBJ2-5; possibly TRBD1 for D (7 bases). CDR1 and CDR2 (germline): LNHNV, YYDKDF (reference sequence). CDR3 length: 16 residues. The germline V and J ends were trimmed by 0 bases and 3 bases, with 14 bases remaining between them. The CDR3 coding sequence is TGTGCCACCAGCAGAGATCTAGCGCAGGGGGAAGAGACCCAGTACTTC. Amino acid sequence: CATSRDLAQGEETQYF. The entire variable domain, with the rest obtained from reference TRBV15 and TRBJ2-5, is as follows: DAMVIQNPRYQVTQFGKPVTLSCSQTLNHNVMYWYQQKSSQAPKLLFHYYDKDFNNEADTPDNFQSRRPNTSFCFLDIRSPGLGDTAMYLCATSRDLAQGEETQYFGPGTRLLVL.

V usage is TRBV7-9 and J usage is TRBJ1-1, with D perhaps TRBD1 (5 bases). CDR1 and CDR2 (germline): SEHNR, FQNEAQ (reference sequence). V was cut by 0 bases and J by 7 bases, with 9 bases left in between. This CDR3 region has 13 residues. CDR3 coding DNA: TGTGCCAGCAGCTTAGCCGACAGCTTTGAAGCTTTCTTT. It is translated as CASSLADSFEAFF.

This clone was picked up a small number of times. V and J are TRBV2 and TRBJ1-1; D perhaps matches TRBD1 (5 bases). Trimming shortened V by 2 bases and J by 3 bases, and 7 bases separated the two germline ends. The CDR3 totals 13 residues. Germline loops: CDR1 SNHLY, CDR2 FYNNEI. CDR3 in DNA: TGTGCCAGCAGTGAACGGGGGTACACTGAAGCTTTCTTT. Protein sequence: CASSERGYTEAFF.

The V gene is TRBV2, the J gene TRBJ2-3; 8 bases match TRBD1. The germline CDR1 and CDR2 sequences are SNHLY and FYNNEI. With V trimmed by 8 bases and J by 6 bases, 4 bases remained unmatched. The CDR3 length is 12 residues. CDR3 sequence (DNA): TGTGCCAGCCGGACAGGGTCGGATACGCAGTATTTT. Amino acid sequence: CASRTGSDTQYF.

Remarks on this clone: The limits of the CDR3 on the DNA are not certain, so only TCRdb's listed CDR3 is given. This sequence joins TRBV27 and TRBJ2-2; the tabulated D call, TRBD2, remains unverified against the DNA. The CDR3 spans 17 amino acids, including both terminal residues. Germline V gives CDR1 MNHEY, CDR2 SMNVEV (reference sequence). The CDR3 sequence is CASSSSGSGGAVGELFF.

The chain is built from TRBV5-1 and TRBJ2-5; D unclear. Germline V gene data show CDR1 as SGHRS and CDR2 as YFSETQ. The CDR3 runs to 14 residues. Trimming stripped 6 bases from V and 3 bases from J, with 15 bases between. The CDR3 sequence is CASKFEDSEETQYF. The CDR3, as DNA: TGCGCCAGCAAGTTTGAAGACTCCGAAGAGACCCAGTACTTC.

The rearrangement uses TRBV7-9 and TRBJ2-7; the D gene is possibly TRBD2 (6 bases). V was cut by 2 bases and J by 2 bases, with 22 bases left in between. The germline CDR1 and CDR2 sequences are SEHNR and FQNEAQ (reference sequence). This CDR3 has 18 residues. CDR3 sequence reads: CASSLSGSSGGGAYEQYF. The CDR3 coding sequence is TGTGCCAGCAGCTTATCCGGTAGTTCAGGAGGAGGGGCCTACGAGCAGTACTTC.

The genes are TRBV29-1 and TRBJ1-2; D may be TRBD1 (5 bases). V was clipped by 3 bases and J by 2 bases, with 19 bases between them. The CDR3 extends over 16 amino acids. CDR1 is SQVTM, CDR2 ANQGSEA, per germline. CDR3 in DNA: TGCAGCGTTGATAGTAGTCCAGGGTTGGGCAACTATGGCTACACCTTC. This sequence encodes CSVDSSPGLGNYGYTF.

This clone was counted a few times. The chain carries TRBV19 and TRBJ1-5; 7 bases are a match to TRBD1. The CDR3 loop spans 14 amino acids. Unmatched junction bases numbered 8, after V lost 6 bases and J lost 6 bases. Germline CDR1 reads LNHDA; CDR2 reads SQIVND (reference sequence). Here the CDR3 reads CASREQGSGQPQHF. In nucleotides, the CDR3 is TGTGCCAGTAGGGAACAGGGGTCGGGTCAGCCCCAGCATTTT. Drawing the rest from reference TRBV19 and TRBJ1-5, the complete variable domain is DGGITQSPKYLFRKEGQNVTLSCEQNLNHDAMYWYRQDPGQGLRLIYYSQIVNDFQKGDIAEGYSVSREKKESFPLTVTSAQKNPTAFYLCASREQGSGQPQHFGDGTRLSIL.

This chain links TRBV3-1 (or the pseudogene TRBV3-2) with TRBJ2-3; no clear D gene. The V gene lost 4 bases and the J gene lost 0 bases, with 11 bases spanning the gap. CDR3 length: 15 amino acids. The V gene's germline CDR1 is LGHDT and CDR2 YNNKEL (reference sequence). CDR3 nucleotide sequence: TGTGCCAGCAGCCCTATGCTGAGTAGCACAGATACGCAGTATTTT. Translated: CASSPMLSSTDTQYF.

This rearrangement joins TRBV30 to TRBJ1-1; D might be TRBD1 (5 bases). From germline, CDR1 is GTSNPN and CDR2 SVGIG (reference sequence). Trimming removed 2 bases from V and 0 bases from J, with 7 bases in between. CDR3 length: 13 residues. In DNA, the CDR3 is TGTGCCTGGAGTCAGGGCTTGAACACTGAAGCTTTCTTT. It encodes CAWSQGLNTEAFF. The full variable domain, in which reference TRBV30 and TRBJ1-1 provide the parts outside the CDR3, is SQTIHQWPATLVQPVGSPLSLECTVEGTSNPNLYWYRQAAGRGLQLLFYSVGIGQISSEVPQNLSASRPQDRQFILSSKKLLLSDSGFYLCAWSQGLNTEAFFGQGTRLTVV.

The V gene is TRBV20-1, the J gene TRBJ2-5; tentative D call: TRBD1 (6 bases). V lost 3 bases to trimming and J lost 4 bases, with 12 bases between them. The CDR3 is made up of 13 amino acids. Germline CDR1 and CDR2: DFQATT and SNEGSKA (reference sequence). The CDR3 sequence is CSASHRVGETQYF. The CDR3 DNA follows: TGCAGTGCTAGTCACAGGGTTGGAGAGACCCAGTACTTC.

The V and J genes are TRBV28 and TRBJ2-2; TRBD2 matches 9 bases. The CDR3 covers 16 residues. Trimming at V came to 2 bases and at J to 6 bases, leaving 7 bases not matched to a gene. Germline V gene sequence: CDR1 MDHEN, CDR2 SYDVKM. CDR3 residues: CASSLGLAGGPGELFF. For the CDR3, the DNA is TGTGCCAGCAGTTTAGGTCTCGCGGGGGGGCCCGGGGAGCTGTTTTTT. Full variable domain (outside the CDR3, taken from reference TRBV28 and TRBJ2-2): DVKVTQSSRYLVKRTGEKVFLECVQDMDHENMFWYRQDPGLGLRLIYFSYDVKMKEKGDIPEGYSVSREKKERFSLILESASTNQTSMYLCASSLGLAGGPGELFFGEGSRLTVL.

The V and J genes are TRBV9 and TRBJ2-6; 7 nucleotides line up with TRBD1. J lost 0 bases, V lost 3 bases, and 9 bases had no gene match. The CDR3 totals 18 residues. Germline assignment: CDR1 SGDLS and CDR2 YYNGEE. CDR3 residues: CASSASPGQISGANVLTF. The DNA of the CDR3 is TGTGCCAGCAGCGCAAGCCCGGGACAGATCTCTGGGGCCAACGTCCTGACTTTC.

CDR3 residues: CASRQKKESYTF. In DNA, the CDR3 is TGTGCCAGCAGGCAAAAGAAGGAGAGCTACACCTTC. J is TRBJ1-2 and V is TRBV6-5; D is unclear. Trimming left V 6 bases short and J 9 bases short, with 14 bases between. This CDR3 is built from 12 residues. CDR1 and CDR2 (germline): MNHEY, SVGAGI.

The chain links TRBV18 to TRBJ2-1, with 10 nucleotides matching TRBD2. The ends lost 3 bases at V and 5 bases at J; junction bases unmatched: 10. Germline V CDR1 and CDR2: KGHSH, LQKENI. This CDR3 spans 17 amino acids. The CDR3 DNA is TGTGCCAGCTCACCCCCCTTGAGCGGGGGGGCCCACAATGAGCAGTTCTTC. It yields the protein CASSPPLSGGAHNEQFF. The full variable domain, rest sourced from reference TRBV18 and TRBJ2-1, is NAGVMQNPRHLVRRRGQEARLRCSPMKGHSHVYWYRQLPEEGLKFMVYLQKENIIDESGMPKERFSAEFPKEGPSILRIQQVVRGDSAAYFCASSPPLSGGAHNEQFFGPGTRLTVL.

This clone occurred once. The chain joins TRBV5-1 to TRBJ2-1; 10 bases are a match to TRBD2. Germline V gene data show CDR1 as SGHRS and CDR2 as YFSETQ. Unmatched junction bases numbered 18, after V lost 4 bases and J lost 8 bases. CDR3 length: 18 residues. CDR3 sequence reads: CASSRASSGRHGRDEQFF. In DNA, the CDR3 is TGCGCCAGCAGCCGTGCGTCTAGCGGGAGACACGGAAGAGATGAGCAGTTCTTC.

This clone is medium-sized. The V gene is TRBV19, the J gene TRBJ2-1; 8 nucleotides match TRBD2. This CDR3 has 14 amino acids. Germline V gene lookup returns CDR1 LNHDA and CDR2 SQIVND (reference sequence). J lost 9 bases, V lost 5 bases, and 9 bases had no gene match. CDR3 region: CASSWSGSRGEQFF. DNA for the CDR3: TGTGCCAGTAGTTGGAGCGGGAGTAGGGGTGAGCAGTTCTTC. The full variable domain, with the rest looked up from reference TRBV19 and TRBJ2-1, is DGGITQSPKYLFRKEGQNVTLSCEQNLNHDAMYWYRQDPGQGLRLIYYSQIVNDFQKGDIAEGYSVSREKKESFPLTVTSAQKNPTAFYLCASSWSGSRGEQFFGPGTRLTVL.

In this sample, this clone turned up a few times. The chain uses TRBV9 and TRBJ2-7; 7 bases map to TRBD1. Germline V gene lookup returns CDR1 SGDLS and CDR2 YYNGEE. J was trimmed by 1 base and V by 0 bases; bases with no gene match: 4. CDR3 size: 15 residues. CDR3 DNA: TGTGCCAGCAGCGTAGGACAGGGATATTCCTACGAGCAGTACTTC. This codes for CASSVGQGYSYEQYF.

The V and J genes are TRBV7-3 and TRBJ2-7; D not certain. Germline assignment: CDR1 SGHTA and CDR2 FQGTGA. V was clipped by 7 bases and J by 4 bases, with 11 bases between them. The CDR3 is 12 amino acids. The CDR3 loop is CASNHGRYEQYF. As DNA, the CDR3 is TGTGCCAGCAATCATGGCAGATACGAGCAGTACTTC.

The rearrangement uses TRBV7-2 and TRBJ2-1; TRBD2 agrees at 10 bases. Germline V CDR1 and CDR2: SGHTA, FQGNSA. The junction had 5 bases not matched to a gene; V was cut back by 4 bases and J by 8 bases. The CDR3 is 14 residues long. CDR3 nucleotide sequence: TGTGCCAGCAGCTCGACTAGCGGGTGGTATGAGCAGTTCTTC. Protein: CASSSTSGWYEQFF.

The chain has TRBV4-1 and TRBJ2-2, with TRBD2 identical over 14 bases. The CDR3 length is 18 residues. Germline lookup yields CDR1 MGHRA and CDR2 YSYEKL. The trim removed 1 base at V and 4 bases at J, leaving 5 bases unmatched. The CDR3 DNA reads TGCGCCAGCAGCCAAGGGGGACTAGCGGGAGTGGGCACCGGGGAGCTGTTTTTT. Translated: CASSQGGLAGVGTGELFF.

This clone was counted only a few times. J is TRBJ2-7 and V is TRBV9, with a tentative D call TRBD2 (6 bases). CDR1 and CDR2 from the germline V gene are SGDLS and YYNGEE. This CDR3 is built from 14 residues. The V and J ends lost 0 bases and 4 bases respectively, with 11 bases between them. As DNA, the CDR3 is TGTGCCAGCAGCGTAGGGAGGGACGGTTACGAGCAGTACTTC. This sequence encodes CASSVGRDGYEQYF.

The rearrangement joins TRBV7-9 to TRBJ2-5; D is ambiguous. This CDR3 spans 13 amino acids. The V gene lost 5 bases and the J gene lost 2 bases, with 9 bases spanning the gap. From germline, CDR1 is SEHNR and CDR2 FQNEAQ (reference sequence). The CDR3 spells CASSPGSQETQYF. DNA for the CDR3: TGTGCCAGCAGCCCCGGGTCACAAGAGACCCAGTACTTC.

The genes are TRBV4-1 and TRBJ2-1; D unresolved. Trimming took off 1 base at V and 9 bases at J, with 7 bases between the two ends. The CDR3 totals 12 residues. CDR1 MGHRA and CDR2 YSYEKL come from the germline V gene. CDR3 sequence reads: CASSQGLGEQFF. CDR3 DNA sequence: TGCGCCAGCAGCCAAGGGCTTGGTGAGCAGTTCTTC.

The chain links TRBV7-2 to TRBJ2-1, with unresolved D. The V gene's germline CDR1 is SGHTA and CDR2 FQGNSA. The ends were cut back, 4 bases at V and 4 bases at J, with 14 bases in the middle. The CDR3 sequence is 15 residues long. CDR3 residues: CASSYDSAVYNEQFF. The CDR3 DNA sequence: TGTGCCAGCAGCTACGACTCAGCAGTTTACAATGAGCAGTTCTTC. Full variable domain (outside the CDR3, taken from reference TRBV7-2 and TRBJ2-1): GAGVSQSPSNKVTEKGKDVELRCDPISGHTALYWYRQSLGQGLEFLIYFQGNSAPDKSGLPSDRFSAERTGGSVSTLTIQRTQQEDSAVYLCASSYDSAVYNEQFFGPGTRLTVL.

The chain recombines TRBV5-1 with TRBJ1-3, with a tentative D call TRBD1 (6 bases). The CDR3 is 14 amino acids. Between the trimmed V and J ends, which lost 7 bases and 4 bases, there was a span of 15 bases. Germline CDR1 is SGHRS and CDR2 is YFSETQ. The CDR3 spells CASSDSMSGNTIYF. The CDR3 DNA follows: TGCGCCAGCTCGGACAGTATGTCCGGAAACACCATATATTTT.

J is TRBJ2-5 and V is TRBV7-3; 9 positions match TRBD2. The CDR3 is 16 amino acids. Germline V gene sequence: CDR1 SGHTA, CDR2 FQGTGA. The J segment lost 1 base and the V segment lost 4 bases, leaving 7 bases of the junction unmatched. CDR3 DNA sequence: TGTGCCAGCAGCTCTATCAGCGGGGGGACCCAAGAGACCCAGTACTTC. It translates to CASSSISGGTQETQYF.